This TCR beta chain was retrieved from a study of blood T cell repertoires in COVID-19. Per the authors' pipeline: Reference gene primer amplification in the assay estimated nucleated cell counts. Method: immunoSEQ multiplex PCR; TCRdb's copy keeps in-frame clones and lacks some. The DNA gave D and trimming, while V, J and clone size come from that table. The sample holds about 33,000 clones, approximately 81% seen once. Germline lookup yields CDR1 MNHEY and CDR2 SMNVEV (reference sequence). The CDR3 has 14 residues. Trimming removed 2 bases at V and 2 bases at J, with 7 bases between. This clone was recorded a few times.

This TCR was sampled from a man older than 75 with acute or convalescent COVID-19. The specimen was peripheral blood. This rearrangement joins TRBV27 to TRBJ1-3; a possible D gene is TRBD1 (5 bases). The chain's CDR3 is CASSLGAAGNTIYF. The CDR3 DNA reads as TGTGCCAGCAGTTTAGGGGCTGCTGGAAACACCATATATTTT.